Reported below is one TCR beta chain. Study processing details: ImmunoSEQ output held junction-only sequences without quality scores, so filtering differed. Assay used: immunoSEQ multiplex PCR; TCRdb lists only in-frame clones, some missing. That table furnishes V, J and clone size, whereas the DNA furnished D and trimming. Of 150,000 to 200,000 clones in the sample, 66% were seen once. These data come from a study of shared clonotypes between healthy human individuals. Germline values: CDR1 SGHDT, CDR2 YYEEEE. Trimming took 0 bases from V and 2 from J, leaving 11 bases between them. This CDR3 is built from 15 residues.

The chain couples TRBV5-6 to TRBJ1-2; D not resolved. This sequence was found in a man in his thirties or forties in good health. What was sequenced was memory CD4+ T cells sorted from blood. Described subset: CD45RA-negative fraction. The CDR3: CASSLVTRGNYGYTF. CDR3 nucleotide sequence: TGTGCCAGCAGCTTGGTGACACGTGGGAACTATGGCTACACCTTC.